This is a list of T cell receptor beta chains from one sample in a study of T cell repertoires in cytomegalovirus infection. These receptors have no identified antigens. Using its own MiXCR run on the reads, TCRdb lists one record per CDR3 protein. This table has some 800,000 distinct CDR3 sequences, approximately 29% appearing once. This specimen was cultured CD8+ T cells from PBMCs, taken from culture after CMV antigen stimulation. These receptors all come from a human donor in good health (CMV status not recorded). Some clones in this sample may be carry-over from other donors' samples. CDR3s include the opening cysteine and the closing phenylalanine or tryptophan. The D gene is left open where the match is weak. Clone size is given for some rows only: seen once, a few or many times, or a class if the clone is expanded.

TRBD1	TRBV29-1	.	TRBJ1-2	TGCAGCGTTCATCGAGACAGGGTCGATGGCTACACCTTC	CSVHRDRVDGYTF
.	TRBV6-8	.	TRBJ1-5	TGTGCCAGCAGAACTGGGGATAGCAATCAGCCCCAGCATTTT	CASRTGDSNQPQHF
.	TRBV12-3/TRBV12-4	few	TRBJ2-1	TGTGCCAGCAGTTCCGGACGGATTTCCAATGAGCAGTTCTTC	CASSSGRISNEQFF
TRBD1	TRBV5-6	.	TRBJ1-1	TGTGCCAACAGAACGGGACAGTACACTGAAGCTTTCTTT	CANRTGQYTEAFF
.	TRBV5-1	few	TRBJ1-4	TGCGCCAGCAGCCCGGACAGTGGATTCGGAAAACTGTTTTTT	CASSPDSGFGKLFF
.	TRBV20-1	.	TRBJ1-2	TGCAGTGCTAAGGCGTTAGGAGACCCTTTCTATGGCTACACCTTC	CSAKALGDPFYGYTF
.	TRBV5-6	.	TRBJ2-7	TGTGCCAGCAGCTACCCCGACACGGCTCTATTCTACGAGCAGTACTTC	CASSYPDTALFYEQYF
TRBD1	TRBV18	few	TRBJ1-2	TGTGCCAGCTCACTTTCTAAGGACAGGGCCGCGTTCTATGGCTACACCTTC	CASSLSKDRAAFYGYTF
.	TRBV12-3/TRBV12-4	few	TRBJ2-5	TGTGCCAGCAGTACAGGGTGGGCGGAGACCCAGTACTTC	CASSTGWAETQYF
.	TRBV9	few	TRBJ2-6	TGTGCCAGCAGCGTAGGGGCCGGCTCTGGGGCCAACGTCCTGACTTTC	CASSVGAGSGANVLTF
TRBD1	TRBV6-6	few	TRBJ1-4	TGTGCCATACCCGGCCGACAGGGAACTAATGAAAAACTGTTTTTT	CAIPGRQGTNEKLFF
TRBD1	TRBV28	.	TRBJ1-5	TGTGCCAGCGAACCCGGGACAGGGATTGGGGGCAATCAGCCCCAGCATTTT	CASEPGTGIGGNQPQHF
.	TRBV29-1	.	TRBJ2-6	TGCAGCGTAATATACCAGGGGTCCGGGGCCAACGTCCTGACTTTC	CSVIYQGSGANVLTF
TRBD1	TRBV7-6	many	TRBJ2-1	TGTGCCAGCAGCCGCGCCCTACAGGGGGTAGGAAGCAATGAGCAGTTCTTC	CASSRALQGVGSNEQFF
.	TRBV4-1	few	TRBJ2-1	TGCGCCAGCAGCCAAGCACGGGGTTGGAATGAGCAGTTCTTC	CASSQARGWNEQFF
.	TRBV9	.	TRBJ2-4	TGTGCCAGCGGGGGGGCCATTCAGTACTTC	CASGGAIQYF
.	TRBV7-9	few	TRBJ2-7	TGTGCCAGCAGCTTAGACGAGGTGAGCGAGCAGTACTTC	CASSLDEVSEQYF
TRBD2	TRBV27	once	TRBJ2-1	TGTTTAGTTTCTAACTCGCGGGGGGAGCAGTTCTTC	CLVSNSRGEQFF
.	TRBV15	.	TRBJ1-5	TGTGCCACCAGCGGTACGGTGGGCGCAGAACAGCCCCAGCATTTT	CATSGTVGAEQPQHF
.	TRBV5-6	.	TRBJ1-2	TGTGCCAGCAGCCCCCAGGTGGGGAGGATCTACAGGGTTGAAAACTATGGCTACACCTTC	CASSPQVGRIYRVENYGYTF
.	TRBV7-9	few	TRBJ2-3	TGTGCCAGCATCCTTGACAGCTACACAGATACGCAGTATTTT	CASILDSYTDTQYF
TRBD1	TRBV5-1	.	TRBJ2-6	TGCGCCAGCAGCTCCCCGACGGGACAGGGAGGTCATGGGGCCAACGTCCTGACTTTC	CASSSPTGQGGHGANVLTF
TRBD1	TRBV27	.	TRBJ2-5	TGTGCCAGTCGGGACAGCCCGGGGACCCAGTACTTC	CASRDSPGTQYF
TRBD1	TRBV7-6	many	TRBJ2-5	TGTGCCAGCAGCCCCGGGACAGGGGGAGGCCAAGAGACCCAGTACTTC	CASSPGTGGGQETQYF
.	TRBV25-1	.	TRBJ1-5	TGTGCCAGCAGTGAAGGGGGGAACCGCAATCAGCCCCAGCATTTT	CASSEGGNRNQPQHF
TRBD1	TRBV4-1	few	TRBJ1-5	TGCGCCAGCAGCCAAGATGGACAGGGCATAAATCAGCCCCAGCATTTT	CASSQDGQGINQPQHF
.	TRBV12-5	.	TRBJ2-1	TGTGCTGTAAGTCGGTTCTCCTACAATGAGCAGTTCTTC	CAVSRFSYNEQFF
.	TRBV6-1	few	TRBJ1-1	TGTGCCAGCAGTGAATCAGGGCTCACTGAAGCTTTCTTT	CASSESGLTEAFF
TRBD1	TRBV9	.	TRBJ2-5	TGTGCCAGCAGCGTAGATGGGACAGGGTCAGAGACCCAGTACTTC	CASSVDGTGSETQYF
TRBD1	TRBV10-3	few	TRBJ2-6	TGTGCCATCACCACCGACAGGGCTGGGGCCAACGTCCTGACTTTC	CAITTDRAGANVLTF
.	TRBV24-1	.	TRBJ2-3	TGTGCCACCAGTGATTTGCCACAGGGGAGGGCCACAGATACGCAGTATTTT	CATSDLPQGRATDTQYF
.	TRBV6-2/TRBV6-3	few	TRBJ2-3	TGTGCCAGCAGAGAAAGGGGGAAAACAGATACGCAGTATTTT	CASRERGKTDTQYF
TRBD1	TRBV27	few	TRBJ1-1	TGTGCCATCTCCCCGAGGGGGCCAGTCACTGAAGCTTTCTTT	CAISPRGPVTEAFF
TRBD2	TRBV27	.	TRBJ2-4	TGTGCCAGCAGTTCTTGGACTAGCTCCTTAAACATTCAGTACTTC	CASSSWTSSLNIQYF
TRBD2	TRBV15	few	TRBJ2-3	TGTGCCACCGGCCAGGGGACTAGCGGGGGATCTAGCACAGATACGCAGTATTTT	CATGQGTSGGSSTDTQYF
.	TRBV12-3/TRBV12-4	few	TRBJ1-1	TGTGCCAGCAGTTCCCCGGAGGCTCCTGGGCCTAAGAACACTGAAGCTTTCTTT	CASSSPEAPGPKNTEAFF
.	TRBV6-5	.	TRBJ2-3	TGTGCCAGCAGTTCCACGACAGCCTCCACAGATACGCAGTATTTT	CASSSTTASTDTQYF
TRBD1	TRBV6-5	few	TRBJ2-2	TGTGCCAGCAGTTCCAGGACAGGGGGGCTGGCGGGCGCCGGGGAGCTGTTTTTT	CASSSRTGGLAGAGELFF
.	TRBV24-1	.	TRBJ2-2	TGTGCCACCAGTGTTCACGGGGCCGGGGAGCTGTTTTTT	CATSVHGAGELFF
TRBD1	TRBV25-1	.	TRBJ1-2	TGTGCCAGCCTCGGGACAGAGCTCCGCTATGGCTACACCTTC	CASLGTELRYGYTF
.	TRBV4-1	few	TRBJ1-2	TGCGCCAGCAGCCAGGATTTTTTTGGCTACACCTTC	CASSQDFFGYTF
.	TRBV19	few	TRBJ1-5	TGTGCCAGTACCCACAGGCGGCAAATAGACAATCAGCCCCAGCATTTT	CASTHRRQIDNQPQHF
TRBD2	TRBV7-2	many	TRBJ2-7	TGTGCCAGCAGCTTAGGTCGGCTAGCGGGCACTTCCTACGAGCAGTACTTC	CASSLGRLAGTSYEQYF
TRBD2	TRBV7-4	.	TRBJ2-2	TGTGCCAGCAGCTTACCCAGCGGGGGTATGAAGGACACCGGGGAGCTGTTTTTT	CASSLPSGGMKDTGELFF
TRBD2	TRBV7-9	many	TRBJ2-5	TGTGCCAGCAGCTCCTTGACTAGCGGGGAAGAGACCCAGTACTTC	CASSSLTSGEETQYF
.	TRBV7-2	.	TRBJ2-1	TGTGCCAGCAGCTTGGACAGCCCCGTCAATGAGCAGTTCTTC	CASSLDSPVNEQFF
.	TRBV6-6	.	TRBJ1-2	TGTGCCAGCAGTTACCCCGCACTTAATGGCTACACCTTC	CASSYPALNGYTF
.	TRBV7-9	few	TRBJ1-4	TGTGCCAGCAGCGTCGACGCTAGGGGTAGAGGAGAAAAACTGTTTTTT	CASSVDARGRGEKLFF
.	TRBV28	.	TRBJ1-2	TGTGCCAGCAGTTTTGACCTCTTC	CASSFDLF
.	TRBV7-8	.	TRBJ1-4	TGTGCCAGCCGCGTTGGGAACCCTAATGAAAAACTGTTTTTT	CASRVGNPNEKLFF
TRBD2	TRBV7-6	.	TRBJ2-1	TGTGCCAGCAGCTTAGCGGCTAGCGGGGGGGAAACTGGGGGTGAGCAGTTCTTC	CASSLAASGGETGGEQFF